This paragraph covers one T cell receptor beta chain sequence. The source of the sample is a study of T cell changes during pregnancy in multiple sclerosis. The repertoire was sequenced with immunoSEQ multiplex PCR; TCRdb's copy has only in-frame clones and lacks some. The sample yields approximately 80,000 clones, approximately 95% seen once. Trimming stripped 0 bases from V and 3 bases from J, with 9 bases between. Germline V gives CDR1 SGHRS, CDR2 YFSETQ. The length of the CDR3 is 14 residues. The material sequenced was peripheral blood, taken in the second trimester of pregnancy. The sequence was obtained from a female donor in good health, enrolled as a control in a pregnancy study. The rearrangement uses TRBV5-1 and TRBJ1-1; D gene unclear. CDR3 in amino acids: CASSLVVSDTEAFF. The DNA for the CDR3 is TGCGCCAGCAGCTTGGTCGTATCTGACACTGAAGCTTTCTTT.